What follows are 25 T cell receptor beta chains derived from one specimen sequenced in a study of blood T cell repertoires in COVID-19. Assay used: immunoSEQ multiplex PCR; TCRdb lists only in-frame clones, some missing. The repertoire has around 90,000 clones, 85% to 90% of them found once; the top ten carry around 2%. The source material was peripheral blood. These receptors came from a man aged 50 to 59 with COVID-19, enrolled during active disease.

The gene calls are TRBV5-5 and TRBJ2-7; 9 nucleotides line up with TRBD1. The V and J ends lost 2 bases and 2 bases, in that order; junction bases with no gene match: 14. CDR3 length: 18 amino acids. The germline CDR1 and CDR2 sequences are SGHKS and YYEKEE (reference sequence). Here the CDR3 DNA reads TGTGCCAGCAGCTTTTTGGGGACAGGGCAGGGAGCCGCCTACGAGCAGTACTTC. This gives the protein CASSFLGTGQGAAYEQYF.

This chain links TRBV15 with TRBJ1-6, with D uncertain. Deletions cut 0 bases from V and 7 bases from J, with 10 bases between. Germline CDR1 reads LNHNV; CDR2 reads YYDKDF (reference sequence). The CDR3 is made up of 15 amino acids. CDR3 in amino acids: CATSRDPPGNSPLHF. The CDR3 nucleotides read TGTGCCACCAGCAGAGACCCTCCGGGGAATTCACCCCTCCACTTT.

V usage is TRBV9 and J usage is TRBJ2-3, with 7 bases that match TRBD2. The CDR3 is 15 amino acids. Trimming removed 0 bases from V and 0 bases from J; junction bases left unmatched: 1. CDR1 is SGDLS and CDR2 is YYNGEE in the germline V gene. The CDR3 nucleotides read TGTGCCAGCAGCGTAGTCGGGGGGAGCACAGATACGCAGTATTTT. Translating it yields CASSVVGGSTDTQYF.

This chain's CDR3 is CASSWSRGSLHNSPLHF. In DNA, the CDR3 is TGTGCCAGCAGTTGGTCGAGGGGGAGTTTACATAATTCACCCCTCCACTTT. The rearrangement uses TRBV27 and TRBJ1-6; D is perhaps TRBD1 (6 bases). Germline CDR1 and CDR2: MNHEY and SMNVEV (reference sequence). V lost 4 bases to trimming and J lost 5 bases, with 18 bases between them. This CDR3 region has 17 residues.

The rearrangement joins TRBV10-3 to TRBJ1-2; a possible D gene is TRBD1 (6 bases). There are 14 residues in the CDR3. The germline gives CDR1 ENHRY, CDR2 SYGVKD. In DNA form, the CDR3 reads TGTGCTACAACGAGACAGGCGAGAAACTATGGCTACACCTTC. It encodes CATTRQARNYGYTF.

This chain connects TRBV10-3 to TRBJ1-1; 7 bases align to TRBD1. Trimming at V came to 7 bases and at J to 7 bases, leaving 6 bases not matched to a gene. CDR3 length: 12 amino acids. The V gene's germline CDR1 is ENHRY and CDR2 SYGVKD. The CDR3 sequence is CAITGDRNEAFF. The CDR3 DNA reads TGTGCCATCACGGGGGACAGAAATGAAGCTTTCTTT.

V is TRBV7-2 and J is TRBJ2-7; tentatively, D is TRBD2 (7 bases). V lost 7 bases to trimming and J lost 4 bases, with 20 bases between them. The CDR3 consists of 15 residues. Germline CDR1 is SGHTA and CDR2 is FQGNSA. CDR3 bases: TGTGCCAGCACACCCCAAGGGGGGGCCTATTACGAGCAGTACTTC. It codes for CASTPQGGAYYEQYF.

The chain combines TRBV19 with TRBJ1-2; 8 bases are a match to TRBD1. Germline assignment: CDR1 LNHDA and CDR2 SQIVND (reference sequence). The CDR3 has 14 amino acids. The V gene end was trimmed by 4 bases and the J gene end by 4 bases; junction bases not matched to a gene: 5. CDR3 bases: TGTGCCAGTAGTAGGACAGGGTTAATCTATGGCTACACCTTC. The encoded protein is CASSRTGLIYGYTF.

The V call is TRBV6-5, the J call TRBJ2-7, with TRBD1 matching 10 bases. CDR1 and CDR2 (germline): MNHEY, SVGAGI. J lost 5 bases, V lost 6 bases, and 4 bases had no gene match. CDR3 length: 13 amino acids. The chain's CDR3 is CASSDRGPHEQYF. The CDR3 bases are TGTGCCAGCAGCGACAGGGGGCCCCACGAGCAGTACTTC.

The rearrangement links TRBV7-6 to TRBJ2-2; 10 bases agree with TRBD2. From germline, CDR1 is SGHVS and CDR2 FNYEAQ. Trimming cost V 5 bases and J 1 base; bases outside gene matches: 4. CDR3 length equals 16 residues. The CDR3 loop is CASSPRLAGNTGELFF. CDR3 sequence (DNA): TGTGCCAGCAGCCCGAGACTAGCGGGGAACACCGGGGAGCTGTTTTTT.

V usage is TRBV27 and J usage is TRBJ1-2; the D is unclear. The CDR3 sequence is 11 residues long. V was cut by 2 bases and J by 13 bases, with 11 bases left in between. Germline loops: CDR1 MNHEY, CDR2 SMNVEV (reference sequence). Here the CDR3 DNA reads TGTGCCAGCAGTTTACCTTTGGCGGTCACCTTC. Translated, it gives CASSLPLAVTF.

The V and J genes are TRBV24-1 and TRBJ1-2, with 8 positions matching TRBD1. The germline gives CDR1 KGHDR, CDR2 SFDVKD. The CDR3 length is 16 residues. V was clipped by 3 bases and J by 6 bases; unmatched bases: 11. The CDR3 loop is CATSDTQGVWSHGYTF. CDR3 DNA: TGTGCCACCAGTGATACACAGGGGGTCTGGTCCCATGGCTACACCTTC.

This sequence joins TRBV27 and TRBJ2-4, with D perhaps TRBD1 (5 bases). There are 13 residues in the CDR3. V was pared by 2 bases and J by 6 bases, with 8 bases between. Germline assignment: CDR1 MNHEY and CDR2 SMNVEV (reference sequence). DNA for the CDR3: TGTGCCAGCAGTTTACAGGGCCCAAACATTCAGTACTTC. Translation: CASSLQGPNIQYF.

The rearrangement uses TRBV24-1 and TRBJ2-2; 8 bases fit TRBD1. CDR1 and CDR2 from the germline V gene are KGHDR and SFDVKD. The CDR3 is 18 residues long. V trimming: 3 bases; J trimming: 7 bases; junction bases outside the gene matches: 15. CDR3 bases: TGTGCCACCAGTGATCGCGGACAGGGCAGGAGGGGTAACGGGGAGCTGTTTTTT. Protein product: CATSDRGQGRRGNGELFF.

The gene calls are TRBV5-1 and TRBJ1-2, with D tentatively TRBD1 (5 bases). The CDR3 loop spans 13 amino acids. The V gene lost 4 bases and the J gene lost 6 bases, with 13 bases spanning the gap. Germline V CDR1 and CDR2: SGHRS, YFSETQ. The CDR3 coding sequence is TGCGCCAGCAGCCCGCGGGGGGGAGATGGCTACACCTTC. Amino acids: CASSPRGGDGYTF.

This clone was detected only once. The chain has TRBV12-3 or TRBV12-4 and TRBJ1-5; no reliable D call. The CDR3 length is 13 residues. Trimming took 3 bases from V and 6 from J, leaving 9 bases between them. The CDR3 DNA is TGTGCCAGCAGTTTTACAAGTGCTCAGCCCCAGCATTTT. It yields the protein CASSFTSAQPQHF.

This clone was picked up one time. The CDR3 DNA follows: TGTGCCAGCAGCCAAACGGGCGGGGCGATGACCCAGTACTTC. Protein product: CASSQTGGAMTQYF. V is TRBV4-2 and J is TRBJ2-5, with D perhaps matching TRBD2 (6 bases). This CDR3 is 14 amino acids long. Germline CDR1 is LGHNA and CDR2 is YNFKEQ. Trimming stripped 2 bases from V and 7 bases from J, with 14 bases between.

J is TRBJ2-7 and V is TRBV29-1; perhaps TRBD1 as D (6 bases). The CDR3 spans 13 residues. V dropped 5 bases and J dropped 0 bases, with 11 bases sitting between them. Germline-derived CDR1 and CDR2 are SQVTM and ANQGSEA. In DNA, the CDR3 is TGCAGCGTTACCTCGGACAGCTCCTACGAGCAGTACTTC. This translates into CSVTSDSSYEQYF.

The chain links TRBV7-2 to TRBJ2-7; 8 positions agree with TRBD1. V dropped 1 base and J dropped 3; count of bases not matched to a gene: 11. Germline loops: CDR1 SGHTA, CDR2 FQGNSA. The CDR3 length is 17 residues. The CDR3 loop reads CASSLDSLGTGGYEQYF. CDR3 nucleotides: TGTGCCAGCAGCTTAGACTCTCTCGGGACAGGAGGCTACGAGCAGTACTTC.

In its sample, this clone ranks as medium-sized. The chain combines TRBV9 with TRBJ2-3; 9 nucleotides agree with TRBD1. Per the germline V gene, CDR1 is SGDLS and CDR2 is YYNGEE. The CDR3 is made up of 15 amino acids. J gave up 5 bases and V 3 bases, and 7 bases lay outside the gene matches. CDR3 DNA sequence: TGTGCCAGCAGCGAGGGGACAGGGCAGAGAGATACGCAGTATTTT. This gives the protein CASSEGTGQRDTQYF. The variable domain in full, with the rest retrieved from reference TRBV9 and TRBJ2-3, is DSGVTQTPKHLITATGQRVTLRCSPRSGDLSVYWYQQSLDQGLQFLIQYYNGEERAKGNILERFSAQQFPDLHSELNLSSLELGDSALYFCASSEGTGQRDTQYFGPGTRLTVL.

This chain uses TRBV24-1 with TRBJ1-5, with D possibly being TRBD1 (5 bases). The CDR3 consists of 14 residues. Germline values: CDR1 KGHDR, CDR2 SFDVKD. With 3 bases removed from V and 4 bases from J, the gap between germline ends came to 9 bases. The chain's CDR3 is CATSDAGGNQPQHF. The CDR3 DNA is TGTGCCACCAGTGATGCCGGGGGGAATCAGCCCCAGCATTTT.

The chain has TRBV27 and TRBJ1-1; D perhaps matches TRBD1 (5 bases). The length of the CDR3 is 15 residues. The V and J ends lost 7 bases and 1 base respectively, with 16 bases between them. Per germline, CDR1 MNHEY and CDR2 SMNVEV (reference sequence). The CDR3 coding sequence is TGTGCCAGCAAGGGGACTTTACAGGCGAACACTGAAGCTTTCTTT. Translated, it gives CASKGTLQANTEAFF.

This chain joins TRBV18 and TRBJ2-7; TRBD1 aligns across 12 bases. Germline V gene sequence: CDR1 KGHSH, CDR2 LQKENI. Trimming removed 3 bases from V and 2 bases from J; junction bases left unmatched: 2. This CDR3 has 15 amino acids. The CDR3 reads CASSPGTGGTYEQYF. The CDR3 DNA follows: TGTGCCAGCTCACCTGGGACAGGGGGCACCTACGAGCAGTACTTC.

V usage is TRBV6-5 and J usage is TRBJ1-5, with TRBD1 identical over 9 bases. The junction had 3 bases not matched to a gene; V was cut back by 6 bases and J by 6 bases. There are 13 residues in the CDR3. CDR1 and CDR2 from the germline V gene are MNHEY and SVGAGI. CDR3 DNA sequence: TGTGCCAGCAGCGGGACAGGGAGTCAGCCCCAGCATTTT. It specifies CASSGTGSQPQHF.

The CDR3 DNA reads as TGTGCCAGTAGTCCGCGACAAGTTGGGGCTGGCTACACCTTC. This encodes CASSPRQVGAGYTF. The chain has TRBV19 and TRBJ1-2; TRBD1 might be the D (5 bases). V was clipped by 5 bases and J by 7 bases, with 17 bases between them. Germline lookup yields CDR1 LNHDA and CDR2 SQIVND (reference sequence). The CDR3 totals 14 residues.